This TCR beta chain was observed in a study of Ad26.COV2.S vaccination and SARS-CoV-2 variants. Across the whole study: Donor was assigned to the Ad26.COV2.S arm of trial COV1001.

General study points: Individuals receiving vaccine had higher spike-specific TCR breadth than placebo recipients did.

The V gene's germline CDR1 is SNHLY and CDR2 FYNNEI. Between the trimmed V and J ends, which lost 7 bases and 0 bases, there was a span of 2 bases. This CDR3 contains 11 residues. Treatment noted: roughly 20 received Ad26.COV2.S at low or high dose, single or two shots; 5 received placebo; per-sample allocation not given. Following the first vaccine or placebo injection, samples were taken on day 63. The study used a vaccine consisting of an Ad26 vector that expressed Wuhan-strain SARS-CoV-2 spike. Details on this clone: Its cognate antigen is unknown. The same CDR3 arises from other DNA sequences in this sample as well.

Profiled with immunoSEQ multiplex PCR; TCRdb holds only in-frame clones, not every one. The repertoire holds roughly 240,000 clones, with roughly 90% as singletons. The sequencing here drew on peripheral blood, taken in a trial of Ad26.COV2.S vaccine versus placebo. The sequence derives from a person aged 18-65 years who received the Ad26.COV2.S COVID-19 vaccine or a placebo. The chain employs TRBV2 and TRBJ2-3; D is unresolved. CDR3 in amino acids: CASTSTDTQYF. The CDR3 nucleotides read TGTGCCAGCACGAGCACAGATACGCAGTATTTT. Full variable domain (rest looked up from reference TRBV2 and TRBJ2-3): EPEVTQTPSHQVTQMGQEVILRCVPISNHLYFYWYRQILGQKVEFLVSFYNNEISEKSEIFDDQFSVERPDGSNFTLKIRSTKLEDSAMYFCASTSTDTQYFGPGTRLTVL.